A selection of T cell receptor beta chains follows, all from one sample in a study of Ad26.COV2.S vaccination and SARS-CoV-2 variants. Assay used: immunoSEQ multiplex PCR; TCRdb lists only in-frame clones, some missing. Among around 340,000 clones listed, about 89% were seen once. Sample: peripheral blood, taken in a trial of Ad26.COV2.S vaccine versus placebo. These receptors were obtained from a person aged 18-60 years who received the Ad26.COV2.S COVID-19 vaccine or a placebo. Each CDR3 is given with its conserved first and last residue. D genes are given only for firm matches. Part of the rows lack a size; the others show once, few, many or a class for expanded clones.

CDR3: CASTRRAQGVVGNQPQHF
DNA: TGTGCCAGCACCCGAAGGGCTCAGGGGGTAGTAGGCAATCAGCCCCAGCATTTT
size: -
J: TRBJ1-5
V: TRBV5-6
D: TRBD1

CDR3: CAGGGTFYGYTF
DNA: TGTGCCGGGGGAGGGACATTCTATGGCTACACCTTC
size: once
J: TRBJ1-2
V: TRBV30
D: -

CDR3: CASSGGIDATNEKLFF
DNA: TGTGCCAGTAGTGGGGGGATTGACGCAACTAATGAAAAACTGTTTTTT
size: -
J: TRBJ1-4
V: TRBV19
D: -

CDR3: CSAPRGETQYF
DNA: TGCAGTGCTCCCAGAGGGGAGACCCAGTACTTC
size: -
J: TRBJ2-5
V: TRBV20-1
D: -

CDR3: CATSRDLTGGYNEQFF
DNA: TGTGCCACCAGCAGAGATCTAACGGGGGGTTACAATGAGCAGTTCTTC
size: -
J: TRBJ2-1
V: TRBV15
D: TRBD2

CDR3: CASRYTGTENSPLHF
DNA: TGTGCCAGCAGATATACCGGGACAGAGAATTCACCCCTCCACTTT
size: -
J: TRBJ1-6
V: TRBV6-5
D: TRBD1

CDR3: CASRGGRGIMNTEAFF
DNA: TGTGCCAGCAGGGGAGGACGCGGAATTATGAACACTGAAGCTTTCTTT
size: few
J: TRBJ1-1
V: TRBV5-8
D: -

CDR3: CASSLALGSYGYTF
DNA: TGTGCCAGCAGCTTGGCTTTGGGGTCGTATGGCTACACCTTC
size: -
J: TRBJ1-2
V: TRBV5-4
D: -

CDR3: CASSQMSGANVLTF
DNA: TGTGCCAGCAGCCAAATGTCTGGGGCCAACGTCCTGACTTTC
size: few
J: TRBJ2-6
V: TRBV3-1/TRBV3-2
D: -

CDR3: CASSLLAGGSKQFF
DNA: TGTGCCAGCAGCTTACTAGCGGGGGGATCTAAGCAGTTCTTC
size: few
J: TRBJ2-1
V: TRBV7-8
D: TRBD2

CDR3: CASSLKRTDTGELFF
DNA: TGCGCCAGCAGCTTGAAGAGGACGGACACCGGGGAGCTGTTTTTT
size: -
J: TRBJ2-2
V: TRBV5-1
D: -

CDR3: CASSTRGFSSPLHF
DNA: TGTGCCAGCAGCACCAGGGGTTTTTCTTCACCCCTCCACTTT
size: -
J: TRBJ1-6
V: TRBV14
D: -

CDR3: CASSPGGNTIYF
DNA: TGTGCCAGCAGCCCCGGGGGAAACACCATATATTTT
size: few
J: TRBJ1-3
V: TRBV6-6
D: -

CDR3: CASSLGVKNTEAFF
DNA: TGTGCCAGCAGTTTGGGGGTTAAGAACACTGAAGCTTTCTTT
size: -
J: TRBJ1-1
V: TRBV6-6
D: -

CDR3: CASSIENVYHRSTEETQYF
DNA: TGTGCCAGTAGTATAGAGAATGTCTATCACAGGTCCACCGAAGAGACCCAGTACTTC
size: -
J: TRBJ2-5
V: TRBV19
D: -

CDR3: CATSDAGVGNQPQHF
DNA: TGTGCCACCAGTGATGCAGGGGTTGGCAATCAGCCCCAGCATTTT
size: few
J: TRBJ1-5
V: TRBV24-1
D: -

CDR3: CASSFRETGMSYEQYF
DNA: TGTGCCAGCAGCTTTAGGGAGACAGGGATGTCCTACGAGCAGTACTTC
size: -
J: TRBJ2-7
V: TRBV13
D: TRBD1

CDR3: CASSIDLRQPQHF
DNA: TGTGCCAGTAGTATAGATCTGAGACAGCCCCAGCATTTT
size: -
J: TRBJ1-5
V: TRBV19
D: -

CDR3: CASSVGRSLAVDTQYF
DNA: TGTGCCAGCAGCGTAGGTCGGAGCCTAGCCGTAGATACGCAGTATTTT
size: -
J: TRBJ2-3
V: TRBV9
D: -

CDR3: CATSDSLGTGEGREQFF
DNA: TGTGCCACCAGTGATTCATTAGGGACAGGGGAAGGACGTGAGCAGTTCTTC
size: -
J: TRBJ2-1
V: TRBV24-1
D: TRBD1

CDR3: CASSAGEVLVSYNSPLHF
DNA: TGTGCCAGCAGTGCAGGGGAGGTTCTCGTATCCTATAATTCACCCCTCCACTTT
size: -
J: TRBJ1-6
V: TRBV6-1
D: -

CDR3: CASNRDSSYNEQFF
DNA: TGTGCCAGCAACCGGGACAGCTCCTACAATGAGCAGTTCTTC
size: few
J: TRBJ2-1
V: TRBV9
D: TRBD1

CDR3: CASSVYTSGSEQYF
DNA: TGTGCCAGCAGCGTATACACTAGCGGGAGCGAGCAGTACTTC
size: -
J: TRBJ2-7
V: TRBV11-2
D: TRBD2

CDR3: CASSVVGGLYNEQFF
DNA: TGTGCCAGCAGCGTAGTAGGGGGCCTGTACAATGAGCAGTTCTTC
size: -
J: TRBJ2-1
V: TRBV9
D: TRBD1

CDR3: CASSSQGSNQPQHF
DNA: TGTGCCAGCAGTTCCCAGGGGAGCAATCAGCCCCAGCATTTT
size: -
J: TRBJ1-5
V: TRBV6-5
D: -

CDR3: CASSLGRGYWEQYF
DNA: TGTGCCAGCAGCTTAGGCAGGGGCTACTGGGAGCAGTACTTC
size: -
J: TRBJ2-7
V: TRBV7-8
D: -

CDR3: CASSTQGAGEQYF
DNA: TGTGCCAGCAGTACCCAGGGGGCGGGGGAGCAGTACTTC
size: -
J: TRBJ2-7
V: TRBV12-3/TRBV12-4
D: TRBD1

CDR3: CASSAGPLLYTF
DNA: TGTGCCAGCAGCGCGGGGCCGTTACTCTACACCTTC
size: -
J: TRBJ1-2
V: TRBV9
D: -

CDR3: CASSEVAGLDNEQFF
DNA: TGTGCCAGCAGTGAGGTAGCAGGGTTGGACAATGAGCAGTTCTTC
size: -
J: TRBJ2-1
V: TRBV6-1
D: -

CDR3: CASSYGQGANTEAFF
DNA: TGTGCCAGCAGCTACGGACAGGGGGCTAACACTGAAGCTTTCTTT
size: -
J: TRBJ1-1
V: TRBV6-5
D: TRBD1

CDR3: CASSINREAYNEQFF
DNA: TGTGCCAGTAGTATAAACAGGGAGGCTTACAATGAGCAGTTCTTC
size: -
J: TRBJ2-1
V: TRBV19
D: -

CDR3: CASSHQTSGDYGYTF
DNA: TGCGCCAGCAGCCACCAGACGTCCGGGGACTATGGCTACACCTTC
size: -
J: TRBJ1-2
V: TRBV4-1
D: -

CDR3: CASLRNTGELFF
DNA: TGTGCCAGTCTTCGGAACACCGGGGAGCTGTTTTTT
size: -
J: TRBJ2-2
V: TRBV13
D: -

CDR3: CASSLAGRGETQYF
DNA: TGTGCCAGCAGCTTAGCGGGCAGGGGTGAGACCCAGTACTTC
size: -
J: TRBJ2-5
V: TRBV7-2
D: -

CDR3: CASSSGPATYEQYF
DNA: TGTGCCAGCAGCTCGGGACCGGCAACCTACGAGCAGTACTTC
size: -
J: TRBJ2-7
V: TRBV6-5
D: -

CDR3: CASSSTLQNSPLHF
DNA: TGTGCCAGCAGTTCCACTCTACAGAATTCACCCCTCCACTTT
size: -
J: TRBJ1-6
V: TRBV28
D: -

CDR3: CASSQRDRRTEAFF
DNA: TGCGCCAGCAGCCAACGGGACAGGAGGACTGAAGCTTTCTTT
size: -
J: TRBJ1-1
V: TRBV4-1
D: TRBD1

CDR3: CAWRGEGMLAEAFF
DNA: TGTGCCTGGAGGGGAGAGGGGATGTTGGCTGAAGCTTTCTTT
size: -
J: TRBJ1-1
V: TRBV30
D: -

CDR3: CASSLLSGNTEAFF
DNA: TGTGCCAGCAGCTTGCTTTCGGGGAACACTGAAGCTTTCTTT
size: -
J: TRBJ1-1
V: TRBV5-6
D: -

CDR3: CASSRDRGETQYF
DNA: TGTGCCAGCAGCCGGGACAGGGGAGAGACCCAGTACTTC
size: -
J: TRBJ2-5
V: TRBV2
D: TRBD1

CDR3: CAWVPRDSTYEQYF
DNA: TGTGCCTGGGTTCCTCGGGACAGCACCTACGAGCAGTACTTC
size: -
J: TRBJ2-7
V: TRBV30
D: TRBD1

CDR3: CASSPDRDREQYF
DNA: TGTGCCAGCAGTCCGGACAGGGACCGCGAGCAGTACTTC
size: -
J: TRBJ2-7
V: TRBV6-2/TRBV6-3
D: TRBD1

CDR3: CASSYSRATNEKLFF
DNA: TGTGCCAGCAGTTACTCGCGGGCAACTAATGAAAAACTGTTTTTT
size: -
J: TRBJ1-4
V: TRBV6-5
D: -

CDR3: CASGTDGYTF
DNA: TGTGCCAGCGGGACGGACGGCTACACCTTC
size: many
J: TRBJ1-2
V: TRBV2
D: -

CDR3: CASSLSSGGRGEQFF
DNA: TGTGCCAGCAGCTTATCAAGCGGGGGAAGAGGCGAGCAGTTCTTC
size: -
J: TRBJ2-1
V: TRBV11-2
D: TRBD2

CDR3: CASSYQGGTEAFF
DNA: TGTGCCAGCAGTTATCAGGGGGGAACTGAAGCTTTCTTT
size: -
J: TRBJ1-1
V: TRBV6-5
D: TRBD1

CDR3: CASSSLRQGMSVAMNTEAFF
DNA: TGTGCCAGCAGTTCGCTCAGACAGGGGATGTCCGTGGCCATGAACACTGAAGCTTTCTTT
size: -
J: TRBJ1-1
V: TRBV28
D: TRBD1

CDR3: CASRRTSGSYEQYF
DNA: TGTGCCAGCAGAAGAACTAGCGGGAGTTATGAGCAGTACTTC
size: -
J: TRBJ2-7
V: TRBV27
D: TRBD2

CDR3: CASSQGRQGRYEQYF
DNA: TGTGCCAGCAGCCAGGGTCGACAGGGGAGGTACGAGCAGTACTTC
size: -
J: TRBJ2-7
V: TRBV3-1/TRBV3-2
D: TRBD1

CDR3: CASSQYTGTGGEKLFF
DNA: TGTGCCAGCAGCCAATATACCGGGACGGGAGGTGAAAAACTGTTTTTT
size: -
J: TRBJ1-4
V: TRBV4-2
D: -

CDR3: CASSLGGQGRPGANVLTF
DNA: TGCGCCAGCAGCTTGGGAGGACAGGGCCGGCCTGGGGCCAACGTCCTGACTTTC
size: -
J: TRBJ2-6
V: TRBV5-1
D: TRBD1

CDR3: CASSPGQADEAFF
DNA: TGTGCCAGTAGCCCGGGACAGGCAGATGAAGCTTTCTTT
size: -
J: TRBJ1-1
V: TRBV25-1
D: TRBD1

CDR3: CASSLRPQRISYNEQFF
DNA: TGTGCCAGCAGCTTACGACCACAGCGAATCTCCTACAATGAGCAGTTCTTC
size: -
J: TRBJ2-1
V: TRBV11-2
D: -

CDR3: CASSSGQGAYNEQFF
DNA: TGTGCCAGCAGCTCGGGGCAGGGGGCTTACAATGAGCAGTTCTTC
size: -
J: TRBJ2-1
V: TRBV7-9
D: TRBD1

CDR3: CASRPGGQETQYF
DNA: TGTGCCAGCAGGCCAGGGGGCCAAGAGACCCAGTACTTC
size: -
J: TRBJ2-5
V: TRBV11-2
D: TRBD1

CDR3: CASSHPTSGSTDTQYF
DNA: TGCGCCAGCAGCCACCCGACTAGCGGGAGCACAGATACGCAGTATTTT
size: -
J: TRBJ2-3
V: TRBV4-1
D: TRBD2

CDR3: CASSPPPGGRFNQPQHF
DNA: TGTGCCAGCAGTCCTCCGCCGGGGGGTAGATTCAATCAGCCCCAGCATTTT
size: -
J: TRBJ1-5
V: TRBV6-6
D: -

CDR3: CASSVTSGRYNEQFF
DNA: TGTGCCAGCAGCGTGACTAGCGGGAGGTACAATGAGCAGTTCTTC
size: -
J: TRBJ2-1
V: TRBV13
D: TRBD2

CDR3: CASSYTEPPYNEQFF
DNA: TGTGCCAGCAGTTACACTGAACCCCCCTACAATGAGCAGTTCTTC
size: -
J: TRBJ2-1
V: TRBV6-2/TRBV6-3
D: -